This T cell receptor (beta chain) stems from a study of blood T cell repertoires in COVID-19. Turning to the study itself: Both acute and convalescent COVID-19 samples were obtained from the United States, Italy and Spain. In each case, the material was cDNA or gDNA derived from T cells, B-cell-depleted T cells, or PBMCs.

The germline CDR1 and CDR2 sequences are SGHAT and FQNNGV. The CDR3 covers 15 residues. V was pared by 5 bases and J by 3 bases, with 9 bases of the junction left unmatched. How the authors handled the data: Cell counts per sample came from amplifying reference gene primers. Sequenced by immunoSEQ multiplex PCR; TCRdb stores in-frame clones only, minus some. Clone size and the V and J calls come from that table; the DNA yielded D and trimming. The sample carries over 250,000 clones, 70% to 90% recorded once. The receptor comes from a woman aged 70-85 years with acute or convalescent COVID-19. The sample consisted of peripheral blood. The rearrangement uses TRBV11-2 and TRBJ1-2; 7 nucleotides agree with TRBD1. The CDR3 spells CASSPPTGWDYGYTF. In DNA, the CDR3 is TGTGCCAGCAGCCCGCCGACAGGGTGGGACTATGGCTACACCTTC.